In its sample, the clone carrying this TCR beta chain was seen a few times. Its antigen is unidentified. The entry originates in a study of human T cells and chemical hapten exposure. One entry per CDR3 protein, called by TCRdb with MiXCR from the RACE reads. The data show approximately 80,000 distinct CDR3 sequences, with 7.5% to 9.5% seen just once and around 1.5% held by the top ten. Overall study findings and caveats: As patch test score rose, PT1 expanded TCR counts tended to rise as well.

The time point here: patch test 1, 2 weeks after DPC sensitization. The treatment: therapeutic diphenylcyclopropenone sensitization with weekly scalp DPC. Alopecia patients deemed DPC-suitable, aged 18 to 70, excluding pregnancy. The receptor was derived from a woman aged 25-40 years with alopecia areata. Some clones in this sample may be carry-over from other donors' samples. Sequenced material: whole blood, taken in connection with sensitization to the hapten diphenylcyclopropenone (DPC).

The CDR3 here is CASSLGVPNTGELFF. For the CDR3, the DNA is TGCGCCAGCAGCTTAGGGGTTCCGAACACCGGGGAGCTGTTTTTT. The rearrangement joins TRBV5-1 to TRBJ2-2; tentatively, D is TRBD1 (5 bases). The ends were cut back, 2 bases at V and 0 bases at J, with 8 bases in the middle. The length of the CDR3 is 15 residues. CDR1 and CDR2 from the germline V gene are SGHRS and YFSETQ. Full variable domain (rest looked up from reference TRBV5-1 and TRBJ2-2): KAGVTQTPRYLIKTRGQQVTLSCSPISGHRSVSWYQQTPGQGLQFLFEYFSETQRNKGNFPGRFSGRQFSNSRSEMNVSTLELGDSALYLCASSLGVPNTGELFFGEGSRLTVL.